These T cell receptor beta chains were read from a single sample in a study of control samples from healthy donors and cancer patients. Repertoires were generated with immunoSEQ multiplex PCR, while TCRdb's copy carries only in-frame clones and drops some. The sample yields more than 75,000 clones, about 87% seen once. The sequenced material came from PBMCs. Receptors were obtained from a woman aged 55-75 years with head and neck cancer. The CDR3 runs from the conserved cysteine through the conserved F or W. The order of the fields is J gene, CDR3 length, V gene, clone size, D gene, CDR3 DNA, CDR3 protein. A D gene is named only where the DNA matches it firmly. Expanded clones are given a class, and other clones once, few, many or no size at all.

J: TRBJ2-4; length: 15; V: TRBV7-9; size: NA; D: NA; DNA: TGTGCCAGCAGCTTACGGCAGGGACCGGTCAACATTCAGTACTTC; CDR3: CASSLRQGPVNIQYF
J: TRBJ2-1; length: 14; V: TRBV11-1; size: NA; D: NA; DNA: TGTGCCAGCAGCTTATCCTATGCTCATCCGGAGCAGTTCTTC; CDR3: CASSLSYAHPEQFF
J: TRBJ2-4; length: 13; V: TRBV18; size: NA; D: NA; DNA: TGTGCCAGCTCGGACGGTCCCAAAAACATTCAGTACTTC; CDR3: CASSDGPKNIQYF
J: TRBJ2-7; length: 15; V: TRBV27; size: NA; D: TRBD2; DNA: TGTGCCAGCAGTTCCACTAGCGGCACCGGGGTTAGGCAGTACTTC; CDR3: CASSSTSGTGVRQYF
J: TRBJ1-3; length: 16; V: TRBV5-1; size: NA; D: TRBD1; DNA: TGCGCCAGCAGCGGGAGACAGGGGGCGTCTGGAAACACCATATATTTT; CDR3: CASSGRQGASGNTIYF
J: TRBJ1-1; length: 17; V: TRBV5-1; size: NA; D: TRBD1; DNA: TGCGCCAGCAGCTTGTCAGGGGGGATAGGATTTGGCACTGAAGCTTTCTTT; CDR3: CASSLSGGIGFGTEAFF
J: TRBJ2-7; length: 15; V: TRBV5-1; size: NA; D: NA; DNA: TGCGCCAGCAGCTTTACCGGACTAAGCTCCTACGAGCAGTACTTC; CDR3: CASSFTGLSSYEQYF
J: TRBJ1-6; length: 13; V: TRBV27; size: NA; D: NA; DNA: TGTGCCAGCAGGAACGACCTTAATTCACCCCTCCACTTT; CDR3: CASRNDLNSPLHF
J: TRBJ1-5; length: 13; V: TRBV2; size: few; D: NA; DNA: TGTGCCAGCAGTAACATTGACAGTGTGCCCCAGCATTTT; CDR3: CASSNIDSVPQHF
J: TRBJ2-3; length: 15; V: TRBV10-2; size: NA; D: TRBD2; DNA: TGCGCCAGCAGTGACCTAGCGGGAGGTTCAGATACGCAGTATTTT; CDR3: CASSDLAGGSDTQYF
J: TRBJ2-2; length: 16; V: TRBV6-4; size: NA; D: TRBD1; DNA: TGTGCCAGCAGTGACGTGAGGGGGCCGAACACCGGGGAGCTGTTTTTT; CDR3: CASSDVRGPNTGELFF
J: TRBJ1-6; length: 15; V: TRBV2; size: NA; D: TRBD1; DNA: TGTGCCAGCAGTGAAAGGTCAGGGGGGAATTCACCCCTCCACTTT; CDR3: CASSERSGGNSPLHF
J: TRBJ1-6; length: 20; V: TRBV4-2; size: NA; D: TRBD1; DNA: TGTGCCAGCAGCCCAAATTTCCCGGGACAGGGGGCCTCCTATAATTCACCCCTCCACTTT; CDR3: CASSPNFPGQGASYNSPLHF